The 22 T cell receptor beta chains reported below all come from one sample, sequenced in a study of T cells in Graves' hyperthyroidism and ophthalmopathy. Researchers amplified the TCR beta CDR3 regions from RNA transcripts. HTBI primers were used for first-round RT-PCR of the TCR CDR3. TCRdb reanalysed the multiplex PCR reads using MiXCR and keeps one entry per CDR3 protein. This sample yields roughly 380,000 distinct CDR3 sequences, of which 15% to 20% are seen a single time; 3.7% belongs to the top ten. The material sequenced was blood. The receptors derive from a young woman with Graves' hyperthyroidism.

This clonotype was observed at least ten times. The J gene is TRBJ2-7, the V gene TRBV3-1; a possible D gene is TRBD2 (5 bases). The ends were cut back, 4 bases at V and 6 bases at J, with 10 bases in the middle. The germline V gene encodes CDR1 LGHDT and CDR2 YNNKEL (reference sequence). CDR3 size: 12 residues. CDR3: CASSLRAAEQYF. For the CDR3, the DNA is TGTGCCAGCAGCCTTAGAGCGGCCGAGCAGTACTTC.

The rearrangement links TRBV3-1 to TRBJ2-7; 10 bases agree with TRBD1. CDR1 and CDR2 (germline): LGHDT, YNNKEL (reference sequence). The CDR3 length is 14 residues. With V trimmed by 8 bases and J by 3 bases, 7 bases remained unmatched. DNA for the CDR3: TGTGCCAGCGCCGGACAGGGGGAGGGCTACGAGCAGTACTTC. Amino acids: CASAGQGEGYEQYF.

This clonotype was picked up many times. The rearrangement links TRBV6-5 to TRBJ2-7; D is uncertain. Per germline, CDR1 MNHEY and CDR2 SVGAGI. The CDR3 is 14 amino acids. Trimming stripped 6 bases from V and 2 bases from J, with 14 bases between. Here the CDR3 DNA reads TGTGCCAGCAGCCACCAAACAGAAACCTACGAGCAGTACTTC. It codes for CASSHQTETYEQYF.

This clonotype was observed many times. This chain connects TRBV28 to TRBJ1-1; the D is unclear. Germline V gene data show CDR1 as MDHEN and CDR2 as SYDVKM. The germline V and J ends were trimmed by 5 bases and 5 bases, with 15 bases remaining between them. The CDR3 length is 14 residues. This CDR3 is CASSPYNERTEAFF. CDR3 coding DNA: TGTGCCAGCAGTCCGTACAACGAGAGGACTGAAGCTTTCTTT.

CDR3 region: CASSLVSGQGRRGSYEQYF. The CDR3, as DNA: TGTGCCAGCAGCTTAGTTTCTGGACAGGGGAGGAGGGGCTCCTACGAGCAGTACTTC. The rearrangement uses TRBV11-2 and TRBJ2-7; 9 bases align to TRBD1. V was pared by 1 base and J by 0 bases, with 13 bases of the junction left unmatched. Looked up from germline, CDR1 is SGHAT and CDR2 is FQNNGV. The CDR3 runs to 19 residues.

The V gene is TRBV30, the J gene TRBJ1-4; TRBD1 might be the D (6 bases). The CDR3 loop spans 14 amino acids. Germline V lookup: CDR1 GTSNPN, CDR2 SVGIG (reference sequence). V was cut by 3 bases and J by 7 bases, with 15 bases left in between. CDR3 in DNA: TGTGCCTGGAGGGAAGCGGGGGCTGTTGAAAAACTGTTTTTT. It encodes CAWREAGAVEKLFF.

Ten or more counts support this clonotype. J is TRBJ1-1 and V is TRBV2; D possibly corresponds to TRBD1 (6 bases). With 4 bases removed from V and 9 bases from J, the gap between germline ends came to 21 bases. The germline V gene encodes CDR1 SNHLY and CDR2 FYNNEI. This CDR3 is built from 15 residues. CDR3 bases: TGTGCCAGCAGTGGAACCGGGACACGGGTGGATAAAGCTTTCTTT. This encodes CASSGTGTRVDKAFF.

About this clonotype itself: At one boundary the junction diverges from the germline segment, which might be a read error. This chain connects TRBV20-1 to TRBJ1-2; no clear D gene. This CDR3 region has 14 residues. CDR1 is DFQATT and CDR2 is SNEGSKA in the germline V gene (reference sequence). The CDR3 loop reads CSASPRGSNYGYSF. In nucleotides, the CDR3 is TGCAGTGCTAGCCCCCGGGGTTCTAACTATGGCTACAGCTTC.

The rearrangement joins TRBV5-1 to TRBJ2-7; possible D gene TRBD1, 6 bases. Trimming took 4 bases from V and 0 from J, leaving 14 bases between them. This CDR3 contains 15 residues. Germline lookup yields CDR1 SGHRS and CDR2 YFSETQ. The CDR3 DNA is TGCGCCAGCAGCAAAAGGACAGCAAACTCCTACGAGCAGTACTTC. Translating it yields CASSKRTANSYEQYF. Based on the CDR3 plus reference TRBV5-1 and TRBJ2-7, the full variable domain is KAGVTQTPRYLIKTRGQQVTLSCSPISGHRSVSWYQQTPGQGLQFLFEYFSETQRNKGNFPGRFSGRQFSNSRSEMNVSTLELGDSALYLCASSKRTANSYEQYFGPGTRLTVT.

This clonotype showed up many times. This chain uses TRBV27 with TRBJ1-5; D remains ambiguous. CDR1 MNHEY and CDR2 SMNVEV come from the germline V gene (reference sequence). V lost 5 bases and J 5 bases, leaving 19 bases between the germline ends. The CDR3 runs to 16 residues. As DNA, the CDR3 is TGTGCCAGCAGTGTTGGTCCCGGGTCGAGCTATCAGCCCCAGCATTTT. Translating gives CASSVGPGSSYQPQHF.

The rearrangement joins TRBV28 to TRBJ2-7, with D tentatively TRBD1 (7 bases). Germline values: CDR1 MDHEN, CDR2 SYDVKM. V lost 4 bases and J lost 5, with 33 bases in between. The CDR3 has 20 residues. Here the CDR3 DNA reads TGTGCCAGCAGTTACAGGGGTCGGGGTTTAGCGGCCGGACCCCAAGACGAGCAGTACTTC. It is translated as CASSYRGRGLAAGPQDEQYF. The complete variable domain, with remaining parts taken from reference TRBV28 and TRBJ2-7, reads DVKVTQSSRYLVKRTGEKVFLECVQDMDHENMFWYRQDPGLGLRLIYFSYDVKMKEKGDIPEGYSVSREKKERFSLILESASTNQTSMYLCASSYRGRGLAAGPQDEQYFGPGTRLTVT.

The table lists this clonotype with many counts. V gene TRBV2 combines with J gene TRBJ2-7; D unresolved. Germline assignment: CDR1 SNHLY and CDR2 FYNNEI. V gave up 6 bases and J gave up 7 bases, with 10 bases separating them. The CDR3 loop spans 11 amino acids. DNA for the CDR3: TGTGCCAGCAGCATAGGGATTGAGCAGTACTTC. It yields the protein CASSIGIEQYF.

The rearrangement links TRBV11-2 to TRBJ2-7; 7 positions match TRBD1. The CDR3 totals 16 residues. Germline-derived CDR1 and CDR2 are SGHAT and FQNNGV. V shed 2 bases, J shed 0 bases, and the junction held 7 bases outside the gene matches. The CDR3 DNA reads as TGTGCCAGCAGCTTACACGCCCAGGGGGTCTCCTACGAGCAGTACTTC. Amino acid sequence: CASSLHAQGVSYEQYF.

This clonotype was seen at least ten times. The V call is TRBV12-3 or TRBV12-4, the J call TRBJ1-2; 9 positions match TRBD1. The CDR3 is made up of 15 amino acids. V shed 5 bases, J shed 4 bases, and the junction held 8 bases outside the gene matches. Here the CDR3 DNA reads TGTGCCAGCAGTGCAAACGACAGGGGGTTCTATGGCTACACCTTC. Its translation is CASSANDRGFYGYTF.

In its sample, this clonotype was seen many times. The chain couples TRBV20-1 to TRBJ1-5; 7 bases are shared with TRBD1. Germline CDR1 is DFQATT and CDR2 is SNEGSKA (reference sequence). The ends lost 5 bases at V and 11 bases at J; junction bases unmatched: 3. The CDR3 loop spans 10 amino acids. The CDR3 protein is CSAAQGAQHF. The CDR3 DNA reads as TGCAGTGCTGCCCAGGGGGCCCAGCATTTT.

This clonotype has at least ten counts. The DNA for the CDR3 is TGTGCCAGCAGCTCCCGGGACAGGGGGCGTTTTAACTATGGCTACACCTTC. This sequence encodes CASSSRDRGRFNYGYTF. The V call is TRBV2, the J call TRBJ1-2; TRBD1 agrees at 12 bases. The CDR3 spans 17 residues. Unmatched junction bases numbered 9, after V lost 6 bases and J lost 1 base. CDR1 and CDR2 (germline): SNHLY, FYNNEI.

The chain couples TRBV5-1 to TRBJ2-5; 10 nucleotides agree with TRBD2. V lost 1 base to trimming and J lost 5 bases; unmatched junction nucleotides: 5. Germline-derived CDR1 and CDR2 are SGHRS and YFSETQ. CDR3 length: 15 residues. CDR3 region: CASSLYLAGVETQYF. The CDR3 DNA follows: TGCGCCAGCAGCTTGTATCTAGCGGGGGTGGAGACCCAGTACTTC.

Ten or more counts support this clonotype. V gene TRBV2 combines with J gene TRBJ1-5, with 7 bases identical to TRBD1. Germline CDR1 and CDR2: SNHLY and FYNNEI. V shed 5 bases, J shed 7 bases, and the junction held 11 bases outside the gene matches. The CDR3 contains 15 residues. Written as DNA, the CDR3 is TGTGCCAGCAGTTCACAGGGGTCCCTACTACAGCCCCAGCATTTT. Amino acid sequence: CASSSQGSLLQPQHF. The whole variable domain, remainder taken from reference TRBV2 and TRBJ1-5, is EPEVTQTPSHQVTQMGQEVILRCVPISNHLYFYWYRQILGQKVEFLVSFYNNEISEKSEIFDDQFSVERPDGSNFTLKIRSTKLEDSAMYFCASSSQGSLLQPQHFGDGTRLSIL.

This clonotype was counted ten times or more. The J gene is TRBJ1-1, the V gene TRBV5-1; a possible D gene is TRBD1 (6 bases). CDR1 is SGHRS and CDR2 is YFSETQ in the germline V gene. The ends were cut back, 3 bases at V and 1 base at J, with 10 bases in the middle. The CDR3 loop spans 14 amino acids. The DNA for the CDR3 is TGCGCCAGCAGCTGGCAGGGGTCGAACACTGAAGCTTTCTTT. This gives the protein CASSWQGSNTEAFF.

This clonotype was counted many times. This rearrangement joins TRBV5-1 to TRBJ1-1; D gene ambiguous. V lost 4 bases and J 6 bases, leaving 16 bases between the germline ends. CDR1 and CDR2 from the germline V gene are SGHRS and YFSETQ. This CDR3 contains 14 residues. The CDR3 protein is CASSRGGSLPEAFF. The CDR3 DNA sequence: TGCGCCAGCAGCCGGGGAGGCAGTCTTCCTGAAGCTTTCTTT.

This clonotype was counted once. The gene calls are TRBV11-2 and TRBJ2-7, with TRBD2 as a possible D gene (6 bases). CDR1 is SGHAT and CDR2 is FQNNGV in the germline V gene. This CDR3 is 15 amino acids long. Trimming pared 7 bases from V and 1 base from J, leaving 17 bases between. The CDR3 coding sequence is TGTGCCAGCATCCTAGAGTGGGAGGTATCCTACGAGCAGTACTTC. Amino acids: CASILEWEVSYEQYF.

This clonotype occurred a few times. The chain carries TRBV2 and TRBJ2-3; 10 nucleotides align to TRBD1. The germline V gene has CDR1 SNHLY and CDR2 FYNNEI. With V trimmed by 6 bases and J by 6 bases, 3 bases remained unmatched. The CDR3 consists of 13 residues. CDR3 in DNA: TGTGCCAGCAGCCGGGACAGGGGTGATACGCAGTATTTT. Amino acids: CASSRDRGDTQYF.